This T cell receptor beta chain came from a study of Ad26.COV2.S vaccination and SARS-CoV-2 variants (dated by TCRdb to about 2021). Describing the broader study: Donors in the vaccine arm were drawn from COV1001, a multicentre, randomized, double-blind, placebo-controlled phase I-IIa trial testing Ad26.COV2.S in healthy adults. Investigators did not know the trial group allocation while performing experiments and assessing outcomes. Dosing of Ad26.COV2.S was intramuscular, at either 5x10^10 or 1x10^11 viral particles, delivered as one shot or as two shots spaced 56 days apart. Trial participants were randomized into five groups of five: low-dose or high-dose Ad26.COV2.S given once or twice, or placebo on both occasions. TCRbeta repertoire sequencing was used to assess the specificity and breadth of SARS-CoV-2-reactive T cell receptors after Ad26.COV2.S vaccination. A total of 32 samples were included in the TCR-sequenced set, comprising roughly 20 Ad26.COV2.S vaccine recipients, 5 placebo recipients and 8 SARS-CoV-2 convalescent individuals. Overall study outcomes, separate from this receptor: Higher spike-specific TCR breadth was observed in Ad26.COV2.S recipients than in placebo recipients (P = 0.0014). After vaccination, substantial breadth of spike-specific CD8+ and CD4+ T cell responses was reported. The authors noted that the TCR breadth and depth analyses may have underestimated total T cell responses. The study was not powered for comparison of responses between vaccine doses or regimens. Vaccine and placebo recipients had comparable non-spike TCR breadth, which fits with the vaccine containing only spike.

Reading the germline V gene (reference sequence) gives CDR1 MNHEY and CDR2 SMNVEV. The CDR3 measures 13 amino acids from cysteine to phenylalanine. CDR3 DNA only is kept here, 39 bases in frame from base 1. The V and J ends are trimmed by 8 bases and 5 bases, leaving 15 bases between them. The intended sense of this specimen's treatment or condition label: around 19 received Ad26.COV2.S at low or high dose, single or two shots; about 5 received placebo; per-sample allocation not given. Repertoires of vaccine and placebo recipients were sequenced from samples collected on day 63 after the first injection. Cohort 1b enrolled fewer than 30 adults aged 18-55 years at a single site in Boston, USA, between 29 July and 7 August 2020. Ad26.COV2.S consisted of a replication-incompetent adenovirus type 26 vector by which a prefusion-stabilized SARS-CoV-2 spike protein from the original Wuhan strain was expressed.

On this clone itself: The antigen it recognizes is unknown. No base quality information exists; no much larger clone differs at one position.

TCRbeta CDR3 regions were sequenced with the immunoSEQ Assay. After extraction, genomic DNA underwent amplification by bias-controlled multiplex PCR, followed by high-throughput sequencing. For the original study's pipeline: To quantify the absolute abundance of each unique TCRbeta CDR3 region, sequences were collapsed and filtered. T cell fraction was estimated by normalizing TCRbeta template counts to usable DNA, which was measured by amplifying reference genes present in all nucleated cells. Repertoire TCRs were annotated as SARS-CoV-2-specific when V gene, CDR3 amino acid sequence and J gene were exactly matched to a known reactive TCR set. The reference SARS-CoV-2 TCR set was derived from MIRA and filtered for enrichment in COVID-19-positive ImmuneCODE repertoires, a step that removed public or cross-reactive TCRs. Using the MIRA antigens, annotated TCRs were further analysed by specific ORF or by position within an ORF. Breadth was defined as annotated unique rearrangements over total unique productive rearrangements; depth was the summed frequency of those rearrangements. Two-sided Wilcoxon rank-sum tests were used to compare TCR breadth between groups. The clones in this table, taken by TCRdb from immuneACCESS, are in-frame only. Not every clone is retained; where verified, under half of the shortfall comes from an unresolved V gene, and the cause of the rest is unknown. V, J and clone size derive from that table, while D and trimming were established from the DNA sequence. The sample records over 350,000 clones, approximately 91% of which are singletons. Approximately 3.7% of the sample is held by the ten biggest clonotypes.

This receptor was obtained from a person between 18 and 65 years old who received the Ad26.COV2.S COVID-19 vaccine or a placebo. The chain couples TRBV27 to TRBJ2-5; the D segment cannot be called with confidence. Here the sequenced sample was peripheral blood, taken in a trial of Ad26.COV2.S vaccine versus placebo. The sequenced DNA is TGTGCCAGCTCGATTTTAGGAACTGAGACCCAGTACTTC. It specifies CASSILGTETQYF.